One and the same sample provided the 7 T cell receptor beta chains below, sequenced in a study of blood T cell repertoires in COVID-19. Only in-frame clones appear in the TCRdb table, and some are missing; sequencing was by immunoSEQ multiplex PCR. The table records approximately 25,000 clones, roughly 76% of them present only once. Sequencing input: peripheral blood. These receptors were obtained from a woman older than 75 with acute or convalescent COVID-19.

This clone was counted between two and nine times. CDR3 loop: CASSLRPRQRDEQFF. For the CDR3, the DNA is TGTGCCAGCAGCTTGCGCCCGCGGCAGCGCGATGAGCAGTTCTTC. This chain joins TRBV7-9 and TRBJ2-1; D is undetermined. The CDR3 length is 15 residues. V gave up 3 bases and J gave up 8 bases, with 17 bases separating them. Germline CDR1 is SEHNR and CDR2 is FQNEAQ (reference sequence).

For the CDR3, the DNA is TGTGCCAGCAGTTTACGGGGAACGGGGGCCAACGTCCTGACTTTC. It translates to CASSLRGTGANVLTF. This sequence joins TRBV27 and TRBJ2-6; D perhaps matches TRBD2 (5 bases). V was shortened by 2 bases and J by 4 bases, with 9 bases between the two germline ends. The CDR3 runs to 15 residues. Germline V gene lookup returns CDR1 MNHEY and CDR2 SMNVEV (reference sequence). The full variable domain, with the rest looked up from reference TRBV27 and TRBJ2-6, is EAQVTQNPRYLITVTGKKLTVTCSQNMNHEYMSWYRQDPGLGLRQIYYSMNVEVTDKGDVPEGYKVSRKEKRNFPLILESPSPNQTSLYFCASSLRGTGANVLTFGAGSRLTVL.

V gene TRBV5-1 combines with J gene TRBJ1-4; unclear D gene. The germline V gene has CDR1 SGHRS and CDR2 YFSETQ. This CDR3 is built from 14 residues. Trimming stripped 4 bases from V and 0 bases from J, with 7 bases between. CDR3 loop: CASSPDTTNEKLFF. The CDR3 DNA is TGCGCCAGCAGCCCAGACACAACTAATGAAAAACTGTTTTTT.

J is TRBJ1-2 and V is TRBV9; TRBD1 aligns across 8 bases. CDR3 length: 15 amino acids. After removal of 0 bases from V and 6 bases from J, the junction contained 7 bases not matched to a gene. The germline gives CDR1 SGDLS, CDR2 YYNGEE. The CDR3 sequence: CASSVGQGALDGYTF. The CDR3 DNA follows: TGTGCCAGCAGCGTAGGGCAGGGGGCTCTGGATGGCTACACCTTC.

This clone is a singleton in its sample. Other DNA sequences in this sample translate to the same CDR3. The chain uses TRBV6-5 and TRBJ2-1; 10 bases agree with TRBD2. Germline trimming cut 5 bases from V and 4 bases from J; bases unmatched to any gene: 5. The CDR3 covers 15 residues. Per germline, CDR1 MNHEY and CDR2 SVGAGI. The DNA for the CDR3 is TGTGCCAGCAGTAGTAGCGGGGGGTCTTACAATGAGCAGTTCTTC. It codes for CASSSSGGSYNEQFF.

The rearrangement uses TRBV10-3 and TRBJ1-1, with D uncertain. The CDR3 sequence is 15 residues long. Trimming took 3 bases from V and 3 from J, leaving 14 bases between them. CDR1 is ENHRY, CDR2 SYGVKD, per germline. For the CDR3, the DNA is TGTGCCATCAGTGACCGGGGAAGAGGGCACACTGAAGCTTTCTTT. It is translated as CAISDRGRGHTEAFF.

V is TRBV30 and J is TRBJ2-1; 9 nucleotides align to TRBD2. The V gene end was trimmed by 1 base and the J gene end by 12 bases; junction bases not matched to a gene: 22. The length of the CDR3 is 18 residues. CDR1 GTSNPN and CDR2 SVGIG come from the germline V gene (reference sequence). DNA of the CDR3: TGTGCCTGGAGTGCACAACCCCGGGGGGTAGCGGGAGTAAGTAGGCAGTTCTTC. Protein sequence: CAWSAQPRGVAGVSRQFF.